This is a list of T cell receptor beta chains from one sample in a study of glioma-infiltrating T cells. In TCRdb, the multiplex PCR reads were re-called with MiXCR into one record per CDR3 protein. The sample carries about 180,000 distinct CDR3 sequences, more than 35% recorded once. Sequencing used glioma tissue, nonneoplastic brain tissue, or PBMCs (not recorded which). These receptors came from a human donor with low-grade glioma or glioblastoma, undergoing nonglioma brain surgery, or in good health (not recorded which). CDR3s include the opening cysteine and the closing phenylalanine or tryptophan. Fields, in order: clone size, V gene, J gene, CDR3 protein. The size of a clone is reported for some rows only, either as once, few or many, or as a class for expanded clones.

NA	TRBV20-1	TRBJ2-7	CSARDSRVYEQYF
NA	TRBV20-1	TRBJ2-7	CSASFSGTRSYEQYF
many	TRBV4-1	TRBJ2-1	CASSPGVAGGYEQFF
few	TRBV27	TRBJ1-1	CASSTLQGMSIVSWYTEAFF
few	TRBV19	TRBJ2-1	CASSILGGDVNEQFF
once	TRBV20-1	TRBJ2-1	CSARRDGQYNEQFF
NA	TRBV6-1	TRBJ1-4	CVSSEVEGEGEKLFF
few	TRBV4-1	TRBJ1-1	CASSQKNRANPEAFF
NA	TRBV10-2	TRBJ2-1	CVSSLGPRGEQFF
many	TRBV6-6	TRBJ2-1	CASSYPRLGGNEQFF
few	TRBV29-1	TRBJ2-2	CSVRPSANTGELFF
NA	TRBV7-9	TRBJ2-1	CASSLGGPSYNEQFF
NA	TRBV20-1	TRBJ2-3	CSAQGLAGPISKDTQYF
once	TRBV28	TRBJ2-1	CASSHRDKETQFF
NA	TRBV7-9	TRBJ2-7	CASLLAGEGKEQYF
many	TRBV27	TRBJ2-3	CASRTALLAGLADTQYF
NA	TRBV19	TRBJ1-5	CASRTRDVYQPQHF
few	TRBV18	TRBJ1-2	CASAGQGPPSYGYTF
NA	TRBV6-5	TRBJ2-7	CASSYGLAGIYEQYF
many	TRBV20-1	TRBJ1-3	CSASAELGIGNTIYF
NA	TRBV30	TRBJ1-5	CAWSAGSDQPQHF
NA	TRBV13	TRBJ2-3	CASSSLAGDATQYF
NA	TRBV7-8	TRBJ2-1	CARSLALDVSEQFF
many	TRBV6-6	TRBJ2-1	CASSYSASGIGEQFF
NA	TRBV6-1	TRBJ2-1	CAINPSGRSTGEQFF
NA	TRBV28	TRBJ1-3	CACSQPGQGGNTIYF
NA	TRBV16	TRBJ2-1	CASSPDRYNEQFF
many	TRBV6-1	TRBJ2-1	CASRYYREHVYEQFF
NA	TRBV12-3/TRBV12-4	TRBJ1-2	CASSSRTVGGYTF
NA	TRBV7-6	TRBJ2-3	CASSPDSGMNTDTQYF
few	TRBV7-6	TRBJ2-6	CASSLARSRERGANVLTF
many	TRBV20-1	TRBJ2-7	CSASIPRARYEQYF
many	TRBV4-2	TRBJ2-3	CASSQRAGGDTDTQYF
NA	TRBV5-1	TRBJ2-3	CASSLEGSTSTDTQYF
NA	TRBV20-1	TRBJ2-7	CSARGLMLGVIYEHYF